The 28 T cell receptor beta chains below all came from one sample that was sequenced in a study of vaccination and CD4 T cells after COVID-19. The study sequenced cultured CD4+ T cell DNA using the Oncomine TCR Beta short-read assay. Using its own MiXCR run on the PCR reads, TCRdb lists one record per CDR3 protein. The top ten clones hold around 19% of a sample with over 11,000 distinct CDR3 sequences, around 64% of them seen once. Treatment meaning: approximately nine-day PBMC culture with coronavirus spike peptide pools or control peptides (ViraFEST assay). No antigen is known for these receptors. The source material was CD4+ T cells from blood, cultured in vitro. These TCRs come from a human donor who had recovered from COVID-19.

This chain joins TRBV18 and TRBJ1-3, with D unresolved. The CDR3 runs 16 residues. Deletions cut 2 bases from V and 0 bases from J, with 11 bases between. Germline loops: CDR1 KGHSH, CDR2 LQKENI. The CDR3 DNA follows: TGTGCCAGCTCACCAAATACATCCCCCTCTGGAAACACCATATATTTT. Translating it yields CASSPNTSPSGNTIYF.

The genes are TRBV2 and TRBJ2-7; no clear D gene. V was cut by 10 bases and J by 2 bases, with 15 bases left in between. This CDR3 spans 13 amino acids. Germline assignment: CDR1 SNHLY and CDR2 FYNNEI. The CDR3 DNA is TGTGCCACCGCGCTTAGCCCCGCCTACGAGCAGTACTTC. Protein sequence: CATALSPAYEQYF.

V and J are TRBV20-1 and TRBJ2-3; D not resolved. Deletions cut 3 bases from V and 2 bases from J, with 6 bases between. CDR1 and CDR2 (germline): DFQATT, SNEGSKA (reference sequence). This CDR3 is built from 12 residues. In nucleotides, the CDR3 is TGCAGTGCTAGCGCCCTCACAGATACGCAGTATTTT. Residues: CSASALTDTQYF.

This rearrangement joins TRBV18 to TRBJ2-7, with D possibly being TRBD1 (7 bases). This CDR3 has 15 amino acids. V was pared by 2 bases and J by 3 bases, with 14 bases between. Germline values: CDR1 KGHSH, CDR2 LQKENI. CDR3 nucleotides: TGTGCCAGCTCACCATTCCCCAGGGGGGACTACGAGCAGTACTTC. Encoded protein: CASSPFPRGDYEQYF.

Turning to this clonotype: At one end the junction does not follow the germline gene, possibly because of a read error. V and J are TRBV19 and TRBJ1-5; no clear D gene. CDR3 size: 13 residues. Germline CDR1 reads LNHDA; CDR2 reads SQIVND (reference sequence). CDR3 in amino acids: CASSTGSRQPQHF. In nucleotides, the CDR3 is TGTGCCAGTAGTACGGGCAGCAGGCAGCCTCAGCATTTT.

The chain combines TRBV4-1 with TRBJ2-3; D is ambiguous. The germline V gene encodes CDR1 MGHRA and CDR2 YSYEKL. The CDR3 is 17 residues long. The V end lost 1 base, the J end lost 5 bases, and 19 bases lay between the germline ends. The CDR3 is CASSQGLKGPAVDTQYF. Here the CDR3 DNA reads TGCGCCAGCAGCCAAGGTTTAAAGGGTCCGGCGGTAGATACGCAGTATTTT.

J is TRBJ1-2 and V is TRBV6-1; unclear D gene. The germline gives CDR1 MNHNS, CDR2 SASEGT. Trimming shortened V by 10 bases and J by 3 bases, and 18 bases separated the two germline ends. The CDR3 loop spans 14 amino acids. This CDR3 reads CATSSGAYHYGYTF. The CDR3 nucleotides are TGTGCCACCTCCTCAGGAGCATACCACTATGGCTACACCTTC.

The chain couples TRBV6-5 to TRBJ1-1; perhaps TRBD1 as D (6 bases). Trimming left V 4 bases short and J 5 bases short, with 14 bases between. Germline V gene lookup returns CDR1 MNHEY and CDR2 SVGAGI. The CDR3 contains 14 residues. The CDR3 region has the DNA TGTGCCAGCAGTTTCTTGGGGGCTGGGACTGAAGCTTTCTTT. It translates to CASSFLGAGTEAFF.

This clonotype appeared a few times. CDR3 in amino acids: CAISEGSLEETQYF. The CDR3 nucleotides read TGTGCCATCAGTGAGGGGAGCCTTGAAGAGACCCAGTACTTC. This chain joins TRBV10-3 and TRBJ2-5; D might be TRBD2 (5 bases). The V and J ends lost 2 bases and 3 bases respectively, with 10 bases between them. Germline values: CDR1 ENHRY, CDR2 SYGVKD. The CDR3 is 14 amino acids.

The J gene is TRBJ2-7, the V gene TRBV6-1, with D perhaps given as TRBD1 or TRBD2 (5 bases each). CDR3 length equals 12 residues. Germline V gives CDR1 MNHNS, CDR2 SASEGT. Between the trimmed V and J ends, which lost 9 bases and 5 bases, there was a span of 14 bases. The CDR3 protein is CASTARGHEQYF. CDR3 bases: TGTGCCAGTACCGCCCGGGGACACGAGCAGTACTTC.

The chain has TRBV7-9 and TRBJ2-3; 9 bases are a match to TRBD1. Looked up from germline, CDR1 is SEHNR and CDR2 is FQNEAQ (reference sequence). This CDR3 is built from 18 residues. The V gene end was trimmed by 4 bases and the J gene end by 2 bases; junction bases not matched to a gene: 13. The CDR3 loop reads CASSSRVDRGGLTDTQYF. CDR3 coding DNA: TGTGCCAGCAGCTCTAGAGTCGACAGGGGGGGTCTCACAGATACGCAGTATTTT.

The J gene is TRBJ1-2, the V gene TRBV6-1; 9 positions agree with TRBD1. Germline-derived CDR1 and CDR2 are MNHNS and SASEGT. Trimming cost V 7 bases and J 2 bases; bases outside gene matches: 11. The CDR3 spans 16 residues. CDR3 amino acids: CASTAGTGLGNYGYTF. The CDR3, as DNA: TGTGCCAGCACCGCCGGGACAGGGTTAGGGAACTATGGCTACACCTTC.

The chain is built from TRBV12-3 or TRBV12-4 and TRBJ1-2, with D unclear. Trimming pared 1 base from V and 5 bases from J, leaving 2 bases between. CDR3 length: 11 residues. CDR3 sequence: CASSLGYGYTF. The CDR3 bases are TGTGCCAGCAGTTTAGGGTATGGCTACACCTTC.

This chain links TRBV11-3 with TRBJ1-2; D unresolved. Trimming stripped 0 bases from V and 8 bases from J, with 16 bases between. Germline CDR1 and CDR2: SGHNT and YENEEA. The CDR3 covers 15 residues. The chain's CDR3 is CASSLDPWGVGGYTF. CDR3 coding DNA: TGTGCCAGCAGCTTAGACCCCTGGGGTGTAGGGGGCTACACCTTC.

The chain recombines TRBV7-2 with TRBJ2-5, with TRBD1 matching 7 bases. V gave up 1 base and J gave up 2 bases; unmatched junction bases: 1. This CDR3 comprises 14 residues. CDR1 and CDR2 (germline): SGHTA, FQGNSA. CDR3 amino acids: CASSLGTGQETQYF. CDR3 DNA: TGTGCCAGCAGCTTAGGGACAGGTCAAGAGACCCAGTACTTC.

In regard to this clonotype: Germline and junction disagree at one end, which may indicate a read error. The chain carries TRBV19 and TRBJ1-6; 11 bases align to TRBD1. CDR3 size: 16 residues. Germline V gene lookup returns CDR1 LNHDA and CDR2 SQIVND (reference sequence). CDR3 in amino acids: CASRKGTGGYNPPLHF. CDR3 in DNA: TGTGCCAGTAGGAAAGGGACAGGGGGATATAATCCACCCCTCCACTTT.

This clonotype came up a few times. The CDR3 sequence: CSARDGGGNQPQHF. The DNA for the CDR3 is TGCAGTGCTAGAGATGGCGGGGGCAATCAGCCCCAGCATTTT. This chain uses TRBV20-1 with TRBJ1-5; D remains ambiguous. In germline, CDR1 is DFQATT, CDR2 SNEGSKA (reference sequence). CDR3 length: 14 amino acids. V lost 0 bases, J lost 2 bases, and 8 bases lay in between.

This chain joins TRBV24-1 and TRBJ2-3; D may correspond to TRBD1 or TRBD2 (5 bases each). Germline V gives CDR1 KGHDR, CDR2 SFDVKD. This CDR3 comprises 14 residues. Trimming shortened V by 1 base and J by 11 bases, and 15 bases separated the two germline ends. The chain's CDR3 is CATSDFSGDERQYF. The CDR3 DNA is TGTGCCACCAGTGATTTTTCCGGGGACGAGAGGCAGTATTTT.

This clonotype has a handful of counts. This CDR3 reads CATSDLAGVGTDTQYF. In DNA form, the CDR3 reads TGTGCCACCAGTGATTTAGCGGGAGTAGGCACAGATACGCAGTATTTT. The gene calls are TRBV24-1 and TRBJ2-3, with 8 bases that match TRBD2. This CDR3 comprises 16 residues. Germline-derived CDR1 and CDR2 are KGHDR and SFDVKD. The ends lost 1 base at V and 1 base at J; junction bases unmatched: 3.

J is TRBJ1-2 and V is TRBV20-1; no definite D call. The V gene's germline CDR1 is DFQATT and CDR2 SNEGSKA (reference sequence). Between the trimmed V and J ends, which lost 3 bases and 7 bases, there was a span of 9 bases. CDR3 size: 11 residues. Here the CDR3 DNA reads TGCAGTGCTAGTTCGGGGAGTGGCTACACCTTC. Amino acids: CSASSGSGYTF.

This chain links TRBV10-3 with TRBJ2-7; no clear D gene. Trimming pared 3 bases from V and 6 bases from J, leaving 6 bases between. Germline V gene sequence: CDR1 ENHRY, CDR2 SYGVKD. The CDR3 sequence is 11 residues long. Here the CDR3 reads CAISEGPEQYF. In DNA form, the CDR3 reads TGTGCCATCAGTGAAGGGCCCGAGCAGTACTTC.

The chain links TRBV7-8 to TRBJ2-1, with TRBD2 matching 9 bases. The CDR3 is 17 amino acids. CDR1 and CDR2 from the germline V gene are SGHVS and FQNEAQ. Losses at the gene ends were 5 bases for V and 2 bases for J; bases not matched to a gene: 10. CDR3 sequence reads: CASSPRGGRAAYNEQFF. CDR3 DNA: TGTGCCAGCAGCCCCCGGGGCGGGAGGGCCGCCTACAATGAGCAGTTCTTC.

The V and J genes are TRBV10-3 and TRBJ2-3; D is ambiguous. Germline CDR1 ENHRY, CDR2 SYGVKD. Trimming shortened V by 3 bases and J by 1 base, and 11 bases separated the two germline ends. The CDR3 loop spans 15 amino acids. The DNA for the CDR3 is TGTGCCATCAGTGACGAAGTCCGTGGCACAGATACGCAGTATTTT. Translating gives CAISDEVRGTDTQYF.

This clonotype was found once. The CDR3: CASSERLAGVTGANVLTF. CDR3 sequence (DNA): TGTGCCAGCAGCGAAAGACTAGCGGGGGTAACTGGGGCCAACGTCCTGACTTTC. J is TRBJ2-6 and V is TRBV7-8; 12 bases line up with TRBD2. The CDR3 consists of 18 residues. In germline, CDR1 is SGHVS, CDR2 FQNEAQ. Germline trimming cut 5 bases from V and 2 bases from J; bases unmatched to any gene: 7. The whole variable domain, filled in from reference TRBV7-8 and TRBJ2-6, reads GAGVSQSPRYKVAKRGQDVALRCDPISGHVSLFWYQQALGQGPEFLTYFQNEAQLDKSGLPSDRFFAERPEGSVSTLKIQRTQQEDSAVYLCASSERLAGVTGANVLTFGAGSRLTVL.

This clonotype is deemed hyperexpanded. The gene calls are TRBV20-1 and TRBJ1-4, with D unclear. Trimming stripped 3 bases from V and 5 bases from J, with 13 bases between. CDR1 and CDR2 (germline): DFQATT, SNEGSKA (reference sequence). The CDR3 loop spans 14 amino acids. CDR3 protein: CSASANTVNEKLFF. Here the CDR3 DNA reads TGCAGTGCTAGTGCTAACACAGTCAATGAAAAACTGTTTTTT.

This clonotype has just one count. At one of its ends the junction is not consistent with the germline gene, which may arise from a read error. The chain combines TRBV6-1 with TRBJ1-5; unclear D gene. There are 16 residues in the CDR3. CDR1 is MNHNS and CDR2 is SASEGT in the germline V gene. The CDR3 DNA follows: TGTGCCAGCAGTGAAAGGATAGATTATAGCAATCGGCCCCAGCATTTT. This translates into CASSERIDYSNRPQHF.

The chain employs TRBV25-1 and TRBJ1-1; TRBD1 aligns across 7 bases. Trimming cost V 4 bases and J 0 bases; bases outside gene matches: 14. Germline loops: CDR1 MGHDK, CDR2 SYGVNS. The CDR3 runs to 18 residues. The CDR3 DNA reads as TGTGCCAGCAGTGCCCCCGCCAGGGGGGTGGGGATGAACACTGAAGCTTTCTTT. It encodes CASSAPARGVGMNTEAFF.

The chain employs TRBV28 and TRBJ2-3; 8 bases are shared with TRBD2. CDR1 MDHEN and CDR2 SYDVKM come from the germline V gene. This CDR3 is 15 amino acids long. The J segment lost 1 base and the V segment lost 5 bases, leaving 5 bases of the junction unmatched. CDR3 residues: CASSTPGLGTDTQYF. The CDR3 DNA reads TGTGCCAGCAGTACCCCGGGACTAGGCACAGATACGCAGTATTTT.